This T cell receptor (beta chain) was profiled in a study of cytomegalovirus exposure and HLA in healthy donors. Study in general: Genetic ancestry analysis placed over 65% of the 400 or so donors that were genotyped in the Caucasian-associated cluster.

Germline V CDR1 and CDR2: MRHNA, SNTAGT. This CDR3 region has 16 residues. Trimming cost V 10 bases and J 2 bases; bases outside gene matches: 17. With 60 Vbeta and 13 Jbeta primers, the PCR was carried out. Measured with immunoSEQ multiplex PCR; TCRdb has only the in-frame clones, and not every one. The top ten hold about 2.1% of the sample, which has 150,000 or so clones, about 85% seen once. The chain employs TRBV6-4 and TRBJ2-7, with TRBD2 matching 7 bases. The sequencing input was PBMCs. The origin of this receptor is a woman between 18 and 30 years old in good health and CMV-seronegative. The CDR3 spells CAIFEARRDYTYEQYF. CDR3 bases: TGTGCCATCTTCGAGGCCCGCAGGGACTATACCTACGAGCAGTACTTC.